There are a few counts of the clone carrying this T cell receptor (beta chain). Its specificity is not known. The sample is drawn from a study of T-cell memory formation after mild COVID-19. About the study: The two donors had largely donor-specific TCR clusters.

Study-wide findings and caveats: Balance between CD4 and CD8 was seen in clones contracting day 15 to 85, and a CD4+ lean was seen in later expanders. Pre-infection memory showed some responding clones, and this suggested that cross-reactive memory joined. What remained unconfirmed was the SARS-CoV-2 specificity of second-wave clones peaking on day 37.

MiXCR, applied by TCRdb to the 5' RACE reads, yields one record per CDR3 protein. This sample has 400,000 or so distinct CDR3 sequences, with around 21% found just once. This receptor was obtained from an adult woman who had mild COVID-19 (a few samples of this study predate the infection). Cell type and time point are not known. Sequenced sample: PBMCs or a T cell subset sorted from them (not recorded which).

The CDR3 DNA is TGCGCCAGCAGCCCCACCCGACGGGATAATGAAAAACTGTTTTTT. Translation gives CASSPTRRDNEKLFF. The chain combines TRBV4-1 with TRBJ1-4; no clear D. This CDR3 has 15 residues. V was pared by 4 bases and J by 4 bases, with 13 bases between. The V gene's germline CDR1 is MGHRA and CDR2 YSYEKL.